This T cell receptor beta chain is drawn from a study of T cell repertoires in cytomegalovirus infection. About the study: The public TCR beta signatures pointed to both CMV infection and matching HLA type.

Findings of the study overall: Accumulated public TCR beta family frequency recognized individuals carrying CMV together with the relevant HLA. HLA-C-restricted CMV clonotypes gave the most frequent clonotype in two of eight donors.

About this clonotype: Antigen unknown.

The CDR3 extends over 15 amino acids. Germline loops: CDR1 MDHEN, CDR2 SYDVKM. V gave up 5 bases and J gave up 3 bases; unmatched junction bases: 8. TCRdb re-derived calls from the reads in MiXCR, one entry per CDR3 protein. Of 630,000 or so distinct CDR3 sequences listed, 20% to 30% are singletons. The sample consisted of CD8+ T cells from PBMCs. The gene calls are TRBV28 and TRBJ2-3, with 7 positions matching TRBD1. This clonotype originated in a human donor in good health (CMV status not recorded). Some clones in this sample may be carry-over from other donors' samples. CDR3 protein: CASSSRGFMTDTQYF. For the CDR3, the DNA is TGTGCCAGCAGTAGCAGGGGGTTTATGACAGATACGCAGTATTTT. The whole variable domain, remainder taken from reference TRBV28 and TRBJ2-3, is DVKVTQSSRYLVKRTGEKVFLECVQDMDHENMFWYRQDPGLGLRLIYFSYDVKMKEKGDIPEGYSVSREKKERFSLILESASTNQTSMYLCASSSRGFMTDTQYFGPGTRLTVL.